This T cell receptor beta chain was observed in a study of CD8+CD57+ T cells in acquired aplastic anemia. Genomic DNA, serving as template, underwent TCR beta VDJ and CDR3 profiling. TCRdb recomputed calls from the reads with MiXCR, one row per CDR3 protein. The repertoire holds 150,000 to 200,000 distinct CDR3 sequences, around 52% seen once, with more than 30% in the top ten. CD8+CD57+ cell expansion, shown by flow cytometry, had occurred in the patients selected for sequencing. Patients had undergone no therapy by the time their blood was sampled. This CDR3 is 15 amino acids long. The V gene's germline CDR1 is SGHVS and CDR2 FQNEAQ. Between the trimmed V and J ends, which lost 3 bases and 2 bases, there was a span of 13 bases.

This chain connects TRBV7-8 to TRBJ1-2; D not certain. This TCR was sampled from a human donor with aplastic anemia. The source material was sorted CD4+, CD8+, or CD8+CD57+ T cells (not recorded which) from PBMCs. The CDR3 here is CASSFEEARNYGYTF. DNA of the CDR3: TGTGCCAGCAGCTTTGAGGAGGCACGGAACTATGGCTACACCTTC. Filled out from reference TRBV7-8 and TRBJ1-2, the complete variable domain reads GAGVSQSPRYKVAKRGQDVALRCDPISGHVSLFWYQQALGQGPEFLTYFQNEAQLDKSGLPSDRFFAERPEGSVSTLKIQRTQQEDSAVYLCASSFEEARNYGYTFGSGTRLTVV.